This T cell receptor beta chain was sequenced for a study of T-cell reconstitution after alpha-beta-depleted transplantation in children. The length of the CDR3 is 15 residues. CDR1 SGHDT and CDR2 YYEEEE come from the germline V gene. V lost 4 bases and J lost 5, with 18 bases in between. Construction of the TCRbeta library involved unique molecular identifiers. A single record per CDR3 protein comes from TCRdb applying MiXCR to the PCR reads. The sample has 600,000 to 700,000 distinct CDR3 sequences, 15% to 20% seen once. The TCR sequence derives from a human donor who donated a stem cell graft to a child with acute myeloid leukemia. This specimen consisted of PBMCs from the stem cell graft donor, obtained from the stem cell graft. The V gene is TRBV5-6, the J gene TRBJ2-5; D may match TRBD1 or TRBD2 (5 bases each). The CDR3 loop reads CASSDPGPSWETQYF. The CDR3 DNA sequence: TGTGCCAGCAGCGACCCGGGACCATCATGGGAGACCCAGTACTTC.